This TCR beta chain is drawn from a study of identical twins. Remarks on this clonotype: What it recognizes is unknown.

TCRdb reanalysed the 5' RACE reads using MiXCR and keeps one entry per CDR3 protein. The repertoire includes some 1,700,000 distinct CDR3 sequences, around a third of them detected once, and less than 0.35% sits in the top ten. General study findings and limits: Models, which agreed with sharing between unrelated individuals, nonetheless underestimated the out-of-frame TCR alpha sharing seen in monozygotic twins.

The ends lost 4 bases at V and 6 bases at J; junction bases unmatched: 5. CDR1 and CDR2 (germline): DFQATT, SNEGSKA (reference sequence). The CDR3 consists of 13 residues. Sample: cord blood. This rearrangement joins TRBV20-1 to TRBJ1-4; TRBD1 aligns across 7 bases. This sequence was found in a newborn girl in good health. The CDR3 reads CSAMSQGHEKLFF. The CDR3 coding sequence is TGCAGTGCTATGTCACAGGGGCATGAAAAACTGTTTTTT.